These 4 T cell receptor beta chains were sequenced from one sample in a study of PD-1 blockade in classical Hodgkin lymphoma. Assay: immunoSEQ multiplex PCR; the TCRdb copy retains only in-frame clones and omits some. The sample has around 19,000 clones, around 67% seen once. Relapse was seen in all patients after autologous stem cell transplantation, and brentuximab vedotin exposure was variable. This sample comprised peripheral blood mononuclear cells (PBMCs), obtained before the second cycle of nivolumab. Receptor source: a human donor with classical Hodgkin lymphoma.

This chain uses TRBV7-8 with TRBJ1-5, with D perhaps TRBD1 (5 bases). This CDR3 spans 15 amino acids. The germline CDR1 and CDR2 sequences are SGHVS and FQNEAQ. The ends were cut back, 1 base at V and 0 bases at J, with 7 bases in the middle. The CDR3 reads CASSLDDSSNQPQHF. DNA for the CDR3: TGTGCCAGCAGCTTAGATGACAGTAGCAATCAGCCCCAGCATTTT.

This chain joins TRBV5-4 and TRBJ2-7; D possibly uses TRBD1 or TRBD2 (5 bases each). The CDR3 is made up of 18 amino acids. CDR1 SGHNT and CDR2 YYREEE come from the germline V gene (reference sequence). V shed 0 bases and J shed 0 bases, with 19 bases lying between them. This CDR3 is CASSLAPGAAINSYEQYF. The CDR3, as DNA: TGTGCCAGCAGCTTGGCTCCCGGGGCAGCAATAAACTCCTACGAGCAGTACTTC.

V gene TRBV15 combines with J gene TRBJ1-4, with a possible D match to TRBD1 (5 bases). Trimming removed 5 bases from V and 4 bases from J, with 14 bases in between. CDR1 is LNHNV, CDR2 YYDKDF, per germline (reference sequence). There are 15 residues in the CDR3. CDR3 region: CATSPRAGRNEKLFF. CDR3 bases: TGTGCCACCAGCCCGAGGGCAGGGCGTAATGAAAAACTGTTTTTT.

The chain carries TRBV10-3 and TRBJ1-1; maybe TRBD1 (5 bases). The V gene lost 4 bases and the J gene lost 1 base, with 13 bases spanning the gap. Germline CDR1 ENHRY, CDR2 SYGVKD. The CDR3 has 15 residues. CDR3 nucleotide sequence: TGTGCCATCAGTGGTTCGGGACGGGGGAACACTGAAGCTTTCTTT. It codes for CAISGSGRGNTEAFF.